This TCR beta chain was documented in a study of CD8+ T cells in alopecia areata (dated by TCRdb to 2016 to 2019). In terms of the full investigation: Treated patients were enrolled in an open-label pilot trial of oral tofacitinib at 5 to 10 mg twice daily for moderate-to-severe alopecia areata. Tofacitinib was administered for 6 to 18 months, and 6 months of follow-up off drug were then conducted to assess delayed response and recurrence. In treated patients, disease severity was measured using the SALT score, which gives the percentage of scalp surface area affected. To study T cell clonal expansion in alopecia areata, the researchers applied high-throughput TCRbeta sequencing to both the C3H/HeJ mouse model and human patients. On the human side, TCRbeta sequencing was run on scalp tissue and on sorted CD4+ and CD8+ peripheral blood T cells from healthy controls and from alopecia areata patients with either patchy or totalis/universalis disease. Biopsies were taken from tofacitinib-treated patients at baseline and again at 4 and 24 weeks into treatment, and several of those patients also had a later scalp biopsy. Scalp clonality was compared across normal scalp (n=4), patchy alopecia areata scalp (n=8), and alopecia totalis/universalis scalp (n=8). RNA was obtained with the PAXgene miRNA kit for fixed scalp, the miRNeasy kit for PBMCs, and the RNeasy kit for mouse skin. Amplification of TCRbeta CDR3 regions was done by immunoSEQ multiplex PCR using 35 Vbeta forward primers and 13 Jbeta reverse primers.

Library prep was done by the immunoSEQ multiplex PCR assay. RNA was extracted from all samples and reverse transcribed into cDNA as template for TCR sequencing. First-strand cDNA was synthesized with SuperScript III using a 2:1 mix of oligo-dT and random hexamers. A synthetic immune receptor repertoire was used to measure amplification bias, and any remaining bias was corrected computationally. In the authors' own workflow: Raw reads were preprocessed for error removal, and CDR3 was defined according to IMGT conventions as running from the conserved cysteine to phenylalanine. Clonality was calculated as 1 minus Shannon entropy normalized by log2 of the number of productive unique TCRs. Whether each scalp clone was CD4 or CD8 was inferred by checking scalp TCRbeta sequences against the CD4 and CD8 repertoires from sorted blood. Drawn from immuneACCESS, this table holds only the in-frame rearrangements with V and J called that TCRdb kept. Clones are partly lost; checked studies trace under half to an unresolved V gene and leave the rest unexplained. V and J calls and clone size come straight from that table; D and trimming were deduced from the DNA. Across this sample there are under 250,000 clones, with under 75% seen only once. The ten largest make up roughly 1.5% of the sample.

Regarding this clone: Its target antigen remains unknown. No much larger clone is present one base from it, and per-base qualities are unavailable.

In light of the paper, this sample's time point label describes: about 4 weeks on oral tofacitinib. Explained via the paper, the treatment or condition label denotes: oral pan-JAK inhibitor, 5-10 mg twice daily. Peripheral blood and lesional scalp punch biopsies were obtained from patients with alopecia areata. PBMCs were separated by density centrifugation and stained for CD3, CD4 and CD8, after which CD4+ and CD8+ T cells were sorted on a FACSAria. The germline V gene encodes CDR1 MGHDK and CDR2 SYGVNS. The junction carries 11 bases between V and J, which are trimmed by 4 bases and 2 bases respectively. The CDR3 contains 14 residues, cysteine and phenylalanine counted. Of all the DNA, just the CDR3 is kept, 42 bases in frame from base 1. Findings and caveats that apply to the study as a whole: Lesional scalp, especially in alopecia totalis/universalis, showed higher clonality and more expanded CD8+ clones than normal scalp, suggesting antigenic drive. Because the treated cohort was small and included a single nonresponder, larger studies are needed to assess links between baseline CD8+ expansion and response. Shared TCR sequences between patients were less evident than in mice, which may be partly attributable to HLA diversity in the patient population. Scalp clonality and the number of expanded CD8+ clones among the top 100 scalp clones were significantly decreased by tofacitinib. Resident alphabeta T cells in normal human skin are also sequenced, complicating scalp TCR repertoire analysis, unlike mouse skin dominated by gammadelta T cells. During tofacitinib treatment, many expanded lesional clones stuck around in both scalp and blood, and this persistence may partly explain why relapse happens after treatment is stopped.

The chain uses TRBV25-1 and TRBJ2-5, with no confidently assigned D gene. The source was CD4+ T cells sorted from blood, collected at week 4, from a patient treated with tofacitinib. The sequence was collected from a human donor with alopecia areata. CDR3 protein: CASSAGQGQETQYF. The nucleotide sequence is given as TGTGCCAGCAGTGCAGGCCAAGGTCAAGAGACCCAGTACTTC. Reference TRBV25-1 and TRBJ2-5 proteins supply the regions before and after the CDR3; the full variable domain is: EADIYQTPRYLVIGTGKKITLECSQTMGHDKMYWYQQDPGMELHLIHYSYGVNSTEKGDLSSESTVSRIRTEHFPLTLESARPSHTSQYLCASSAGQGQETQYFGPGTRLLVL.